Sequencing of this T cell receptor beta chain was carried out in a study of cytomegalovirus exposure and HLA in healthy donors. General study findings and limits: Many donors shared some public TCRs, even though most TCR sequences were rare. A further, later analysis showed that HLA-associated TCR beta chains (compared with equally common others) were more clonally expanded.

The CDR3 spans 16 residues. In germline, CDR1 is SQVTM, CDR2 ANQGSEA. The V gene end was trimmed by 5 bases and the J gene end by 4 bases; junction bases not matched to a gene: 13. The PCR ran on 60 Vbeta and 13 Jbeta primers. Libraries were prepared by immunoSEQ multiplex PCR; TCRdb keeps only in-frame clonotypes and omits some of them. This table has approximately 240,000 clones, 85% to 90% appearing once. Note on this clone: What it binds is unknown.

While unrecorded immune exposures were likely, the donors were nominally healthy when sampled. The source of this sequence is a woman under 30 in good health and CMV-seronegative. The specimen was PBMCs. The rearrangement uses TRBV29-1 and TRBJ1-5; 8 nucleotides align to TRBD1. DNA for the CDR3: TGCAGCGTTCGGCTTGGCGGACAGGGACCGAATCAGCCCCAGCATTTT. Its translation is CSVRLGGQGPNQPQHF.